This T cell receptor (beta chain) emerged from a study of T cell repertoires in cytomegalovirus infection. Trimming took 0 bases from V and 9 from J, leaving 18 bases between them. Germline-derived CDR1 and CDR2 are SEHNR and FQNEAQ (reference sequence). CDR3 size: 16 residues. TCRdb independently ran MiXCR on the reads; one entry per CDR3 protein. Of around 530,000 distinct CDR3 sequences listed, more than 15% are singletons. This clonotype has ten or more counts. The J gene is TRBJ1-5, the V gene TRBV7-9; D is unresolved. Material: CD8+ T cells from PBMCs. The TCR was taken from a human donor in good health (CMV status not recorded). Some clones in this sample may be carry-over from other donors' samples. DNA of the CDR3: TGTGCCAGCAGCTTAGCGGGGTTAGACCTCCCGGGGCCCCAGCATTTT. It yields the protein CASSLAGLDLPGPQHF.